The 18 T cell receptor beta chains below come from one sample, sequenced in a study of chemoradiotherapy in HPV16-positive cancers. Data came from immunoSEQ multiplex PCR; TCRdb stores just in-frame clones and leaves some out. The sample carries roughly 3,000 clones, about 89% recorded once. The material was blood, obtained from a patient who underwent chemoradiotherapy. These receptors all come from a human donor with HPV-associated anogenital cancer.

The rearrangement uses TRBV7-2 and TRBJ2-6; the D is unclear. Trimming took 7 bases from V and 4 from J, leaving 14 bases between them. Germline-derived CDR1 and CDR2 are SGHTA and FQGNSA. The CDR3 is 15 amino acids. DNA for the CDR3: TGTGCCAGCACCGCCGATAAGGCGGGGGCCAACGTCCTGACTTTC. As protein: CASTADKAGANVLTF.

V usage is TRBV28 and J usage is TRBJ1-2; 8 bases align to TRBD1. This CDR3 comprises 15 residues. Germline V gene data show CDR1 as MDHEN and CDR2 as SYDVKM. The J segment lost 2 bases and the V segment lost 4 bases, leaving 6 bases of the junction unmatched. The CDR3, as DNA: TGTGCCAGCAGTTCGACTCGACAGGGGAACTATGGCTACACCTTC. It specifies CASSSTRQGNYGYTF.

The CDR3 reads CATSRRTSGGVPKETQYF. CDR3 nucleotides: TGTGCCACCAGCAGGCGCACTAGCGGGGGGGTCCCCAAAGAGACCCAGTACTTC. The chain is built from TRBV15 and TRBJ2-5; 13 nucleotides agree with TRBD2. CDR3 size: 18 residues. Germline CDR1 is LNHNV and CDR2 is YYDKDF (reference sequence). Losses at the gene ends were 3 bases for V and 3 bases for J; bases not matched to a gene: 10.

This sequence joins TRBV29-1 and TRBJ2-5, with TRBD2 matching 8 bases. The DNA end favors TRBJ2-7, so the J call may be wrong. The CDR3 spans 13 residues. Germline values: CDR1 SQVTM, CDR2 ANQGSEA. The CDR3, as DNA: TGCAGCGTCCACCCGGGGGGGGCCTACGAGCAGTACTTC. As protein: CSVHPGGAYEQYF.

V is TRBV7-2 and J is TRBJ2-7, with TRBD2 identical over 9 bases. This CDR3 region has 15 residues. Germline CDR1 reads SGHTA; CDR2 reads FQGNSA. Losses at the gene ends were 5 bases for V and 2 bases for J; bases not matched to a gene: 7. Written as DNA, the CDR3 is TGTGCCAGCAGCCTTGCAGTAGCGGGGGCCTACGAGCAGTACTTC. Its protein product is CASSLAVAGAYEQYF.

The rearrangement uses TRBV6-1 and TRBJ2-7; no firm D call. The germline CDR1 and CDR2 sequences are MNHNS and SASEGT. This CDR3 is 15 amino acids long. Trimming pared 3 bases from V and 6 bases from J, leaving 18 bases between. CDR3 DNA: TGTGCCAGCAGTGAGGGTCCTACCGGCGGCCTCGAGCAGTACTTC. Translating gives CASSEGPTGGLEQYF.

In the case of this clone: The sample holds other DNA sequences that translate to the same CDR3. J is TRBJ2-1 and V is TRBV7-2; the D is unclear. The CDR3 has 15 residues. The germline V gene encodes CDR1 SGHTA and CDR2 FQGNSA. V was cut by 1 base and J by 9 bases, with 16 bases left in between. The CDR3 here is CASSLEASGVREQFF. DNA of the CDR3: TGTGCCAGCAGCTTAGAGGCCAGTGGCGTTCGTGAGCAGTTCTTC.

This chain uses TRBV9 with TRBJ2-5, with D unresolved. This CDR3 has 13 amino acids. Germline CDR1 and CDR2: SGDLS and YYNGEE. V shed 0 bases and J shed 5 bases, with 8 bases lying between them. The CDR3 nucleotides read TGTGCCAGCAGCGTAGGATTCCTCGAGACCCAGTACTTC. Its translation: CASSVGFLETQYF.

The chain recombines TRBV7-8 with TRBJ1-1; perhaps TRBD1 as D (6 bases). Per the germline V gene, CDR1 is SGHVS and CDR2 is FQNEAQ. The V end was cut by 3 bases, the J end by 1 base, with 9 bases between. The CDR3 has 14 residues. The CDR3 DNA follows: TGTGCCAGCAGCTTTTCGGACAGGAACACTGAAGCTTTCTTT. Translation: CASSFSDRNTEAFF.

V and J are TRBV7-6 and TRBJ2-7; tentatively, D is TRBD1 or TRBD2 (6 bases each). The CDR3 runs 11 residues. From germline, CDR1 is SGHVS and CDR2 FNYEAQ. Trimming left V 1 base short and J 13 bases short, with 11 bases between. This chain's CDR3 is CASSLGGTYYF. CDR3 sequence (DNA): TGTGCCAGCAGCTTAGGCGGGACATATTACTTC.

The chain employs TRBV28 and TRBJ2-3; 11 bases match TRBD2. Unmatched junction bases numbered 3, after V lost 2 bases and J lost 2 bases. The germline CDR1 and CDR2 sequences are MDHEN and SYDVKM. The CDR3 contains 16 residues. Written as DNA, the CDR3 is TGTGCCAGCAGTTTAGCGACTAGCGGGACCACAGATACGCAGTATTTT. Encoded protein: CASSLATSGTTDTQYF.

The chain uses TRBV11-3 and TRBJ2-7; D ambiguous. Germline CDR1 SGHNT, CDR2 YENEEA. The CDR3 runs to 16 residues. V was clipped by 6 bases and J by 1 base, with 19 bases between them. The CDR3 reads CASSSDGSYGSYEQYF. CDR3 nucleotide sequence: TGTGCCAGCAGTAGTGACGGGTCCTATGGTTCCTACGAGCAGTACTTC.

CDR3 coding DNA: TGTGCCAGCAGTTTTACCATCGGGACAGGATTAAAGGATCAGCCCCAGCATTTT. This codes for CASSFTIGTGLKDQPQHF. V usage is TRBV28 and J usage is TRBJ1-5; 8 bases fit TRBD1. This CDR3 contains 18 residues. Germline lookup yields CDR1 MDHEN and CDR2 SYDVKM. V shed 3 bases and J 5 bases; nucleotides not matched to a gene: 15.

This sequence joins TRBV9 and TRBJ2-1; no definite D call. Germline CDR1 SGDLS, CDR2 YYNGEE. V gave up 0 bases and J gave up 7 bases, with 5 bases separating them. This CDR3 is built from 12 residues. CDR3 nucleotides: TGTGCCAGCAGCGTAGAGGGTAATGAGCAGTTCTTC. This gives the protein CASSVEGNEQFF.

On this clone itself: The identical CDR3 is also encoded by other nucleotide sequences in the sample. The rearrangement joins TRBV14 to TRBJ2-1; 7 bases agree with TRBD2. The CDR3 loop spans 16 amino acids. V shed 6 bases and J 7 bases; nucleotides not matched to a gene: 15. Germline CDR1 is SGHDN and CDR2 is FVKESK. CDR3 protein: CASSRLAGGPGNEQFF. The CDR3 nucleotides read TGTGCCAGCAGTCGACTAGCAGGAGGGCCTGGAAATGAGCAGTTCTTC.

J is TRBJ1-5 and V is TRBV7-8, with D possibly matching TRBD1 (5 bases). The CDR3 sequence is 15 residues long. Trimming removed 0 bases at V and 5 bases at J, with 11 bases between. Germline loops: CDR1 SGHVS, CDR2 FQNEAQ. In DNA form, the CDR3 reads TGTGCCAGCAGCTTAGCCCGACAGAACCATCAGCCCCAGCATTTT. This codes for CASSLARQNHQPQHF.

The rearrangement uses TRBV6-5 and TRBJ1-5; the match to TRBD1 covers 9 bases. This CDR3 region has 15 residues. CDR1 and CDR2 from the germline V gene are MNHEY and SVGAGI. Trimming at V came to 6 bases and at J to 3 bases, leaving 6 bases not matched to a gene. The CDR3 is CASRPDRGLNQPQHF. The CDR3 coding sequence is TGTGCCAGCAGACCGGACAGGGGCCTCAATCAGCCCCAGCATTTT.

This chain uses TRBV14 with TRBJ2-1; 11 bases map to TRBD2. J was trimmed by 7 bases and V by 8 bases; bases with no gene match: 4. CDR1 and CDR2 from the germline V gene are SGHDN and FVKESK. The CDR3 covers 13 residues. In nucleotides, the CDR3 is TGTGCCAGCGGACTAGCGGGTGGGAATGAGCAGTTCTTC. This sequence encodes CASGLAGGNEQFF.